Listed below are T cell receptor beta chains from one sample, sequenced in a study of blood T cell repertoires in COVID-19. Sequencing was performed with immunoSEQ multiplex PCR; in TCRdb, only in-frame clones are kept and a portion is missing. The sample gives about 310,000 clones, around 89% of which show up once; about 9.9% is in the top ten. Sequencing was done on a sample of PBMCs or T cells enriched from blood (not recorded which). The receptors derive from a woman in her thirties or forties who had recovered from COVID-19. Both conserved end residues are part of each CDR3. A D gene is named only where the DNA matches it firmly. Clone size is given for some rows only: seen once, a few or many times, or a class if the clone is expanded.

D gene: .
J gene: TRBJ1-1
V gene: TRBV29-1
clone size: .
CDR3 protein: CSAHRGGFTEAFF
CDR3 DNA: TGCAGCGCTCACCGGGGGGGGTTCACTGAAGCTTTCTTT

D gene: TRBD2
J gene: TRBJ2-1
V gene: TRBV18
clone size: .
CDR3 protein: CASSPGTGGAQEQFF
CDR3 DNA: TGTGCCAGCTCACCTGGAACGGGAGGGGCCCAGGAGCAGTTCTTC

D gene: .
J gene: TRBJ1-1
V gene: TRBV28
clone size: .
CDR3 protein: CASSLTGQNTEAFF
CDR3 DNA: TGTGCCAGCAGTTTAACGGGACAGAACACTGAAGCTTTCTTT

D gene: TRBD1
J gene: TRBJ2-2
V gene: TRBV18
clone size: .
CDR3 protein: CASSPGQRHTGELFF
CDR3 DNA: TGTGCCAGCTCACCGGGACAGCGTCACACCGGGGAGCTGTTTTTT

D gene: .
J gene: TRBJ2-1
V gene: TRBV4-1
clone size: .
CDR3 protein: CASSALGQGSGRSSYNEQFF
CDR3 DNA: TGCGCCAGCAGTGCCCTTGGACAGGGGAGCGGGAGGTCGTCCTACAATGAGCAGTTCTTC

D gene: TRBD1
J gene: TRBJ1-3
V gene: TRBV6-5
clone size: .
CDR3 protein: CASGRGFAGNTIYF
CDR3 DNA: TGTGCCAGCGGCAGGGGGTTCGCTGGAAACACCATATATTTT

D gene: .
J gene: TRBJ1-5
V gene: TRBV28
clone size: .
CDR3 protein: CASSPANQPQHF
CDR3 DNA: TGTGCCAGCAGTCCAGCGAATCAGCCCCAGCATTTT

D gene: TRBD2
J gene: TRBJ2-5
V gene: TRBV28
clone size: .
CDR3 protein: CASSLDGRRGAQETQYF
CDR3 DNA: TGTGCCAGCAGCCTAGATGGACGGCGGGGGGCCCAAGAGACCCAGTACTTC

D gene: .
J gene: TRBJ2-7
V gene: TRBV6-6
clone size: .
CDR3 protein: CASRPRDTVYEQYF
CDR3 DNA: TGTGCCAGCAGACCCCGGGACACCGTCTACGAGCAGTACTTC

D gene: .
J gene: TRBJ1-6
V gene: TRBV7-6
clone size: .
CDR3 protein: CASSLWSGQSYNSPLHF
CDR3 DNA: TGTGCCAGCAGCTTATGGTCAGGACAATCCTATAATTCACCCCTCCACTTT

D gene: TRBD1
J gene: TRBJ2-1
V gene: TRBV3-1/TRBV3-2
clone size: .
CDR3 protein: CASSQGTGGNEQFF
CDR3 DNA: TGTGCCAGCAGCCAAGGGACAGGGGGCAATGAGCAGTTCTTC

D gene: .
J gene: TRBJ1-1
V gene: TRBV4-3
clone size: once
CDR3 protein: CASSPGDSTEAFF
CDR3 DNA: TGCGCCAGCAGCCCCGGGGACTCCACTGAAGCTTTCTTT

D gene: .
J gene: TRBJ1-1
V gene: TRBV19
clone size: .
CDR3 protein: CASNPTGNTEAFF
CDR3 DNA: TGTGCCAGTAACCCGACAGGGAACACTGAAGCTTTCTTT

D gene: .
J gene: TRBJ1-2
V gene: TRBV29-1
clone size: .
CDR3 protein: CSVDSSGVGYTF
CDR3 DNA: TGCAGCGTTGATTCCTCAGGGGTTGGCTACACCTTC

D gene: TRBD1
J gene: TRBJ2-1
V gene: TRBV7-7
clone size: .
CDR3 protein: CASSLGTGETNEQFF
CDR3 DNA: TGTGCTAGCAGCTTAGGGACAGGGGAGACCAATGAGCAGTTCTTC

D gene: .
J gene: TRBJ1-5
V gene: TRBV21-1
clone size: .
CDR3 protein: CASTARGGGNRQPQHF
CDR3 DNA: TGTGCCAGCACCGCTCGGGGAGGGGGTAATCGACAGCCCCAGCATTTT

D gene: .
J gene: TRBJ1-5
V gene: TRBV7-2
clone size: .
CDR3 protein: CASSLEVHSNQPQHF
CDR3 DNA: TGTGCCAGCAGCTTAGAAGTACATAGCAATCAGCCCCAGCATTTT

D gene: TRBD1
J gene: TRBJ2-7
V gene: TRBV19
clone size: .
CDR3 protein: CASSINRGEQYF
CDR3 DNA: TGTGCCAGTAGTATTAACAGGGGGGAGCAGTACTTC

D gene: TRBD2
J gene: TRBJ2-1
V gene: TRBV7-7
clone size: .
CDR3 protein: CASSLVKGTTKDEQFF
CDR3 DNA: TGTGCTAGCAGCTTAGTCAAGGGGACTACCAAGGATGAGCAGTTCTTC

D gene: TRBD2
J gene: TRBJ2-1
V gene: TRBV9
clone size: .
CDR3 protein: CASSVGSGPYNEQFF
CDR3 DNA: TGTGCCAGCAGCGTAGGTAGCGGGCCGTACAATGAGCAGTTCTTC

D gene: TRBD1
J gene: TRBJ1-2
V gene: TRBV6-2/TRBV6-3
clone size: .
CDR3 protein: CASSYGGQSYTF
CDR3 DNA: TGTGCCAGCAGTTACGGGGGACAGAGCTACACCTTC

D gene: .
J gene: TRBJ2-6
V gene: TRBV9
clone size: few
CDR3 protein: CASSVGISGANVLTF
CDR3 DNA: TGTGCCAGCAGCGTAGGTATCTCTGGGGCCAACGTCCTGACTTTC

D gene: .
J gene: TRBJ1-6
V gene: TRBV6-5
clone size: .
CDR3 protein: CASSPKDGANSPLHF
CDR3 DNA: TGTGCCAGCAGTCCGAAAGACGGAGCCAATTCACCCCTCCACTTT

D gene: TRBD2
J gene: TRBJ2-1
V gene: TRBV7-9
clone size: .
CDR3 protein: CASSLTSGSNEQFF
CDR3 DNA: TGTGCCAGCAGCCTGACTAGCGGGAGTAATGAGCAGTTCTTC

D gene: .
J gene: TRBJ1-5
V gene: TRBV19
clone size: .
CDR3 protein: CASSAPGIWQPQHF
CDR3 DNA: TGTGCCAGTAGTGCCCCCGGGATATGGCAGCCCCAGCATTTT

D gene: TRBD1
J gene: TRBJ1-2
V gene: TRBV13
clone size: .
CDR3 protein: CASSLGQGVNYGYTF
CDR3 DNA: TGTGCCAGCAGCTTGGGCCAGGGGGTTAACTATGGCTACACCTTC

D gene: .
J gene: TRBJ2-1
V gene: TRBV11-3
clone size: .
CDR3 protein: CASSLGGTYNEQFF
CDR3 DNA: TGTGCCAGCAGCTTAGGAGGCACCTACAATGAGCAGTTCTTC

D gene: .
J gene: TRBJ2-5
V gene: TRBV19
clone size: .
CDR3 protein: CASSNARGGQETQYF
CDR3 DNA: TGTGCCAGTAGTAACGCAAGGGGTGGGCAAGAGACCCAGTACTTC

D gene: .
J gene: TRBJ1-1
V gene: TRBV6-5
clone size: few
CDR3 protein: CAIYARGLRTEAFF
CDR3 DNA: TGTGCCATCTATGCTAGAGGGCTAAGGACTGAAGCTTTCTTT

D gene: .
J gene: TRBJ2-7
V gene: TRBV7-2
clone size: .
CDR3 protein: CASSRGYEQYF
CDR3 DNA: TGTGCCAGCAGCCGGGGGTACGAGCAGTACTTC